This is a list of T cell receptor beta chains from one sample in a study of identifying expanded T cells in peripheral blood. The data were produced by immunoSEQ multiplex PCR, yet TCRdb's version contains in-frame clones alone and is incomplete. The sample holds 120,000 or so clones, 84% seen once. The material sequenced was blood. The receptor set was obtained from a person aged 18 to 75 in good health. Each CDR3 is given with its conserved first and last residue. D genes are given only for firm matches. Clone size appears in some rows only: once, few, many, or a class for an expanded clone.

v_call	d_call	clone_size	j_call	cdr3_aa	cdr3_nt
TRBV19	TRBD1	-	TRBJ2-5	CASSSSKLWDRGGETQYF	TGTGCCAGTTCCTCCTCCAAGCTCTGGGACAGGGGAGGGGAGACCCAGTACTTC
TRBV29-1	-	-	TRBJ1-1	CRANSMNTEAFF	TGCAGGGCAAACAGCATGAACACTGAAGCTTTCTTT
TRBV6-1	-	-	TRBJ2-2	CASSEVYGSGELFF	TGTGCCAGCAGTGAAGTCTATGGCTCCGGGGAGCTGTTTTTT
TRBV11-2	-	-	TRBJ1-1	CASSLVGGGVTTEAFF	TGTGCCAGCAGCTTAGTTGGGGGAGGGGTGACCACTGAAGCTTTCTTT
TRBV2	TRBD1	-	TRBJ2-7	CARSRDRSSYEQYF	TGTGCCAGGAGCCGGGACAGGAGCTCCTACGAGCAGTACTTC
TRBV5-1	-	-	TRBJ1-5	CASSLSGGNQPQHF	TGCGCCAGCAGTCTATCAGGGGGCAATCAGCCCCAGCATTTT
TRBV5-1	-	-	TRBJ1-5	CASSLGSGVYQPQHF	TGCGCCAGCAGCTTGGGTTCAGGGGTCTATCAGCCCCAGCATTTT
TRBV5-8	-	once	TRBJ1-1	CASSGGGLAMMTEAFF	TGTGCCAGCAGCGGTGGGGGGCTTGCAATGATGACTGAAGCTTTCTTT
TRBV19	TRBD1	-	TRBJ1-5	CASRRAGGHQPQHF	TGTGCCAGTAGACGAGCAGGGGGGCATCAGCCCCAGCATTTT
TRBV7-8	-	-	TRBJ1-5	CASSFNTERQPQHF	TGTGCCAGCAGCTTCAACACGGAACGTCAGCCCCAGCATTTT
TRBV2	-	-	TRBJ1-1	CASNRGRGPGTEAFF	TGTGCCAGCAACCGAGGGAGGGGCCCCGGGACTGAAGCTTTCTTT
TRBV2	-	medium-sized	TRBJ1-5	CASTRLNSNQPQHF	TGTGCCAGCACTAGGTTGAATAGCAATCAGCCCCAGCATTTT
TRBV5-1	TRBD1	-	TRBJ2-7	CASSLAPQGSTYEQYF	TGCGCCAGCAGCTTGGCACCACAGGGGTCAACCTACGAGCAGTACTTC
TRBV29-1	TRBD1	-	TRBJ1-1	CSVTGAEAFF	TGCAGCGTGACAGGGGCTGAAGCTTTCTTT
TRBV7-9	TRBD2	-	TRBJ2-3	CASSALVAGRVIGVDTQYF	TGTGCCAGCAGCGCTTTGGTAGCGGGTCGGGTCATCGGGGTAGATACGCAGTATTTT
TRBV10-3	-	once	TRBJ1-1	CAIKGASNTEAFF	TGTGCCATCAAAGGCGCCTCGAACACTGAAGCTTTCTTT
TRBV30	-	-	TRBJ1-3	CAWMRGNSGNTIYF	TGTGCCTGGATGCGGGGTAACTCTGGAAACACCATATATTTT
TRBV6-6	TRBD1	-	TRBJ1-5	CASTFAGGGNQPQHF	TGTGCCAGCACCTTTGCAGGGGGTGGGAATCAGCCCCAGCATTTT
TRBV6-1	-	-	TRBJ2-1	CASTRTASGNEQFF	TGTGCCAGCACGCGGACAGCCTCGGGTAATGAGCAGTTCTTC
TRBV7-8	-	-	TRBJ2-1	CASSRGNEQFF	TGTGCCAGCAGCAGGGGGAATGAGCAGTTCTTC
TRBV19	TRBD1	few	TRBJ1-2	CASSVRGQGYTF	TGTGCCAGTAGTGTCAGGGGGCAAGGCTACACCTTC
TRBV4-3	TRBD1	once	TRBJ2-3	CASSQSPRTGGADTQYF	TGCGCCAGCAGCCAATCACCCCGGACAGGGGGGGCAGATACGCAGTATTTT
TRBV4-1	-	-	TRBJ2-4	CASSPETGLNIQYF	TGCGCCAGCAGCCCCGAGACAGGACTAAACATTCAGTACTTC
TRBV19	-	-	TRBJ1-1	CASTPLRENEAFF	TGTGCCAGTACTCCATTAAGAGAGAATGAAGCTTTCTTT
TRBV10-3	-	-	TRBJ2-3	CAISVEGTDTQYF	TGTGCCATCAGTGTGGAGGGTACAGATACGCAGTATTTT
TRBV30	TRBD1	once	TRBJ2-7	CAWSTGTGGLEQYF	TGTGCCTGGAGCACCGGGACAGGCGGTCTCGAGCAGTACTTC
TRBV15	TRBD1	-	TRBJ1-5	CATSVIGTENQPQHF	TGTGCCACCAGCGTAATCGGGACAGAAAATCAGCCCCAGCATTTT
TRBV19	TRBD1	-	TRBJ1-2	CASSFPTGTGGGGYTF	TGTGCCAGTAGTTTCCCAACCGGGACAGGGGGAGGTGGCTACACCTTC
TRBV7-8	TRBD1	-	TRBJ2-2	CASSTTLQGAGSGELFF	TGTGCCAGCAGCACCACTCTACAGGGGGCTGGGAGCGGGGAGCTGTTTTTT
TRBV11-2	-	-	TRBJ1-1	CASSSRPDNTEAFF	TGTGCCAGCAGCTCAAGGCCCGATAACACTGAAGCTTTCTTT
TRBV5-4	-	-	TRBJ2-1	CASSSLQTRINEQFF	TGTGCCAGCAGCTCCTTGCAGACTAGAATCAATGAGCAGTTCTTC
TRBV4-3	-	-	TRBJ2-6	CASSQGTDGANVLTF	TGCGCCAGCAGCCAAGGGACAGATGGGGCCAACGTCCTGACTTTC
TRBV5-1	-	-	TRBJ2-1	CASSLLSGSYNEQFF	TGCGCCAGCAGCTTGCTAAGCGGGTCCTACAATGAGCAGTTCTTC
TRBV7-3	-	-	TRBJ2-2	CASSSTVGELFF	TGTGCCAGCAGCAGCACAGTCGGGGAGCTGTTTTTT
TRBV27	-	-	TRBJ1-5	CASSLTHNQPQHF	TGTGCCAGCAGCCTGACACACAATCAGCCCCAGCATTTT
TRBV6-1	-	few	TRBJ1-2	CASSETGDYYGYTF	TGTGCCAGCAGTGAAACTGGGGACTACTATGGCTACACCTTC
TRBV19	-	-	TRBJ1-6	CASSIGRVRSPLHF	TGTGCCAGTAGTATAGGCAGGGTACGATCACCCCTCCACTTT
TRBV7-9	-	-	TRBJ2-3	CASSYAVPSITDTQYF	TGTGCCAGCAGCTACGCTGTTCCTTCAATCACAGATACGCAGTATTTT
TRBV7-2	-	-	TRBJ2-7	CASSPGQSYHEQYF	TGTGCCAGCAGCCCAGGACAGTCTTACCACGAGCAGTACTTC
TRBV6-1	TRBD2	-	TRBJ2-1	CASSAVLAGAQSSYNEQFF	TGTGCCAGCAGTGCGGTCCTAGCGGGGGCCCAGAGCTCCTACAATGAGCAGTTCTTC
TRBV5-5	-	once	TRBJ2-1	CASSLAVRPYNEQFF	TGTGCCAGCAGCTTGGCCGTCAGGCCCTATAATGAGCAGTTCTTC
TRBV4-3	TRBD2	-	TRBJ2-1	CASSRVAGNNEQFF	TGCGCCAGCAGCAGGGTAGCGGGGAACAATGAGCAGTTCTTC
TRBV11-2	-	-	TRBJ2-6	CASSLVWRGPLSGANVLTF	TGTGCCAGCAGCTTAGTTTGGCGGGGGCCGCTCTCTGGGGCCAACGTCCTGACTTTC
TRBV7-2	-	-	TRBJ1-1	CASSFPDRNTEAFF	TGTGCCAGCAGCTTTCCTGACAGAAACACTGAAGCTTTCTTT
TRBV5-1	-	-	TRBJ2-1	CASSLDFGAGEQFF	TGCGCCAGCAGCTTGGACTTCGGGGCGGGTGAGCAGTTCTTC
TRBV2	-	-	TRBJ1-1	CASHSGVNTEAFF	TGTGCCAGCCATTCAGGGGTGAACACTGAAGCTTTCTTT
TRBV18	-	-	TRBJ1-2	CASQRGTEAYGYTF	TGTGCCAGTCAAAGGGGGACTGAGGCCTATGGCTACACCTTC
TRBV30	-	few	TRBJ2-2	CAWSVRLTGELFF	TGTGCCTGGAGTGTTCGGTTGACCGGGGAGCTGTTTTTT
TRBV19	-	once	TRBJ1-2	CASSIYPRRGGSYGYTF	TGTGCCAGTAGTATATATCCTAGGCGTGGGGGGAGCTATGGCTACACCTTC